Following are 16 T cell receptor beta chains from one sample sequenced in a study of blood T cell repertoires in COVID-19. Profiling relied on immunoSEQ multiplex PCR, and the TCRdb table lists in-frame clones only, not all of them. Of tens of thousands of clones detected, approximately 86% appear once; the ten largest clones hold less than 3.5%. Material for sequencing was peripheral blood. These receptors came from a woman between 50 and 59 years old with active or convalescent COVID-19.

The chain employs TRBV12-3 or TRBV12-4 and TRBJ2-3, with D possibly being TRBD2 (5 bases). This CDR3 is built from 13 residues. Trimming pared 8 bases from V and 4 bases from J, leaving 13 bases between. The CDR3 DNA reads TGTGCCAGCCTCCTTCTCGGGGCAGATACGCAGTATTTT. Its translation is CASLLLGADTQYF.

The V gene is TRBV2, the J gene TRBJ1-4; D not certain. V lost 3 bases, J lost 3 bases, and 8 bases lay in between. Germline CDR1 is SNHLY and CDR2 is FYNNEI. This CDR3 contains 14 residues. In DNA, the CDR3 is TGTGCCAGCAGTGAGGGCAGGCCTAATGAAAAACTGTTTTTT. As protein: CASSEGRPNEKLFF.

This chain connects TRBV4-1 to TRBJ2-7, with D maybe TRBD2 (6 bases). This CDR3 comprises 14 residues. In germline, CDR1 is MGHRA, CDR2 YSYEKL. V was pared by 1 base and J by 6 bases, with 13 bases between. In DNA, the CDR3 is TGCGCCAGCAGCCAAGTACCCGGGGGTCTCGAGCAGTACTTC. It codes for CASSQVPGGLEQYF.

The CDR3 region is CASSIDDSLGLQPQHF. The CDR3 coding sequence is TGTGCCAGTAGTATAGATGACAGCTTGGGGTTACAGCCCCAGCATTTT. The gene calls are TRBV19 and TRBJ1-5, with D possibly being TRBD1 (5 bases). The germline V gene has CDR1 LNHDA and CDR2 SQIVND (reference sequence). There are 16 residues in the CDR3. V gave up 0 bases and J gave up 7 bases, with 16 bases separating them.

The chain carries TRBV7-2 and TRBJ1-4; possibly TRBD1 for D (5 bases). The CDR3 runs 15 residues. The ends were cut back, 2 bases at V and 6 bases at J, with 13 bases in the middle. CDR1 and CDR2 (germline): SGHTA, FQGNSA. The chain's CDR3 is CASSLQGRADEKLFF. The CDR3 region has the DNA TGTGCCAGCAGCTTACAGGGCAGGGCGGATGAAAAACTGTTTTTT.

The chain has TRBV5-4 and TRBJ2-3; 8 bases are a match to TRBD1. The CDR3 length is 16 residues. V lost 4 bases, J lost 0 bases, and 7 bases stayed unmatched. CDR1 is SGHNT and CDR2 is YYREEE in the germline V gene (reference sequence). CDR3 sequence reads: CASSPRGRASTDTQYF. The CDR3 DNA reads TGTGCCAGCAGCCCCAGGGGGCGTGCTAGCACAGATACGCAGTATTTT.

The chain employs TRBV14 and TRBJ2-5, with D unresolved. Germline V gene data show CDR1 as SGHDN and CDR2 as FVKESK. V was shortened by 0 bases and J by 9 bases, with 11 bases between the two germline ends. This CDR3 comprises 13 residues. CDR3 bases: TGTGCCAGCAGCCAAGATCTACAGAAGGCCCAGTACTTC. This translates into CASSQDLQKAQYF.

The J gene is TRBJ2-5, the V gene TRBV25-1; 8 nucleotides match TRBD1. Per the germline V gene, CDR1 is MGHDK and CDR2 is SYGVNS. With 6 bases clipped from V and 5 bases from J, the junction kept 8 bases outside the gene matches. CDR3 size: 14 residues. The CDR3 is CASSPTDRAETQYF. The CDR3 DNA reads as TGTGCCAGCAGCCCCACGGACAGGGCGGAGACCCAGTACTTC.

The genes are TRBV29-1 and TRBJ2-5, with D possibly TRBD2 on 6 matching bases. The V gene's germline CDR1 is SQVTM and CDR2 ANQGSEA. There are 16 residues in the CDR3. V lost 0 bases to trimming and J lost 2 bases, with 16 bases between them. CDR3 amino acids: CSVEDRVGGEQETQYF. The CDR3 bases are TGCAGCGTTGAAGACAGGGTAGGAGGGGAGCAAGAGACCCAGTACTTC.

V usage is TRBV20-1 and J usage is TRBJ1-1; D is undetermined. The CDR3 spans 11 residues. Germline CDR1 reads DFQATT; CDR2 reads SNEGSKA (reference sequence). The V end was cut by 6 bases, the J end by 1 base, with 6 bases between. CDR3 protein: CSAAGNTEAFF. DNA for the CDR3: TGCAGTGCGGCAGGGAACACTGAAGCTTTCTTT.

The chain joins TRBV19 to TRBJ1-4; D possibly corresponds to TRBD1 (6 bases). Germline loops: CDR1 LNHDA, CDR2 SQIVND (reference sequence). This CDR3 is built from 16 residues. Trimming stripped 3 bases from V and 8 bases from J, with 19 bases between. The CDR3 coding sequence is TGTGCCAGTAGTATGGGTGGAACAGGGCTGGGGGAAAAACTGTTTTTT. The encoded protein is CASSMGGTGLGEKLFF.

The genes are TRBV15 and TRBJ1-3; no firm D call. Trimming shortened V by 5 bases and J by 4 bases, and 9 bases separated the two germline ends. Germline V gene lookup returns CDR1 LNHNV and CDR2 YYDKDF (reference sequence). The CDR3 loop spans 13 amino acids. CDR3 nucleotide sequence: TGTGCCACCAGCGGCCGCCTCGGAAACACCATATATTTT. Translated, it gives CATSGRLGNTIYF.

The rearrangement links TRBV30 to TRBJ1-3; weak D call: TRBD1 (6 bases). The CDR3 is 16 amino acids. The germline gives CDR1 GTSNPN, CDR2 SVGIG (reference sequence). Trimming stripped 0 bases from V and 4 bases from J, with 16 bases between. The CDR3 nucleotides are TGTGCCTGGAGTGTGTCCACAGGGTTAACGGGAAACACCATATATTTT. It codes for CAWSVSTGLTGNTIYF.

The CDR3 coding sequence is TGTGCCAGCAGCGTAGCGGAGGGTCGCAGCTCTGGAAACACCATATATTTT. This sequence encodes CASSVAEGRSSGNTIYF. The gene calls are TRBV9 and TRBJ1-3; D remains ambiguous. Trimming left V 0 bases short and J 0 bases short, with 13 bases between. This CDR3 spans 17 amino acids. Germline CDR1 is SGDLS and CDR2 is YYNGEE.

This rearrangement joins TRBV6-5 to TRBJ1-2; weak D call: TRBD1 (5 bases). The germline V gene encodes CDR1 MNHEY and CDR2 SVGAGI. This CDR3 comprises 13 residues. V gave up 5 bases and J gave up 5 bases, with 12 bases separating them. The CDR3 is CASSPDGGYGYTF. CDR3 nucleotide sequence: TGTGCCAGCAGTCCAGATGGGGGGTATGGCTACACCTTC.

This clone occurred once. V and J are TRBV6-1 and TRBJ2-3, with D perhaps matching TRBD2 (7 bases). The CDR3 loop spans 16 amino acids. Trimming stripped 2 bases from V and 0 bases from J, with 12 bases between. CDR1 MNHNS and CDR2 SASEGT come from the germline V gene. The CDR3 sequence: CASSEWGGISTDTQYF. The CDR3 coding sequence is TGTGCCAGCAGTGAATGGGGGGGCATAAGCACAGATACGCAGTATTTT.